The rows below give T cell receptor beta chains drawn from one sample of a study of naive and memory T cell subsets. TCRdb ran MiXCR on the 5' RACE reads and lists one entry per CDR3 protein. This sample yields about 21,000 distinct CDR3 sequences, of which around 4.2% are seen a single time; over 7.5% belongs to the top ten. All receptors come from a male donor in good health. Both conserved end residues are part of each CDR3. Only some rows state a clone size, as once, few, many or a class for expanded clones.

size: many
V: TRBV11-2
length: 15
CDR3: CASSLVRGPTGELFF

size: many
V: TRBV27
length: 15
CDR3: CASSPGPRTYNEQFF

size: many
V: TRBV20-1
length: 14
CDR3: CSARTGVSNQPQHF

size: many
V: TRBV7-6
length: 20
CDR3: CASSFTPAAGTSGPTDTQYF

size: .
V: TRBV11-2
length: 14
CDR3: CASSPWDHTDTQYF

size: many
V: TRBV2
length: 18
CDR3: CARRAPAGFGTGTDTQYF

size: .
V: TRBV10-3
length: 18
CDR3: CAISGRAEKRGTQETRYF

size: few
V: TRBV19
length: 14
CDR3: CASTQGQGSREQYF

size: many
V: TRBV11-2
length: 15
CDR3: CASSLGLGGIYEQYF

size: many
V: TRBV14
length: 13
CDR3: CASSIGSNEKLFF

size: many
V: TRBV5-1
length: 13
CDR3: CASSLGASYEQYF

size: many
V: TRBV20-1
length: 12
CDR3: CSARVSVFGAFF

size: many
V: TRBV7-9
length: 13
CDR3: CASNRAGVNEQFF

size: many
V: TRBV20-1
length: 14
CDR3: CSARKTGPNTEAFF

size: many
V: TRBV11-2
length: 15
CDR3: CASSLLQGLGGELFF